Following are 29 T cell receptor beta chains from one sample sequenced in a study of TIL therapy for anti-PD-1-resistant metastatic lung cancer (TCRdb year 2021). TCR beta CDR3 regions were amplified from genomic DNA with the immunoSEQ v3 hsTCRB kit using bias-controlled multiplex PCR. TCRdb obtained this table from immuneACCESS and retained in-frame rearrangements with V and J assigned. These tables miss some clones; where compared with another copy, unresolved V genes account for less than half of the shortfall, and the remainder is unexplained. For this sample the table gives about 60,000 clones, of which around 86% were detected only once. Around 2.6% of the sample is taken by the ten largest. The time point label for this specimen denotes: pre-treatment sample, taken before nivolumab and TIL therapy. Sequencing was performed on blood, taken at baseline. These receptors originate from a person aged 25 to 85 with non-small cell lung cancer.

The chain joins TRBV28 to TRBJ1-2; D perhaps matches TRBD1 (5 bases). The germline V and J ends were trimmed by 6 bases and 0 bases, with 8 bases remaining between them. The CDR3 covers 13 residues. CDR1 and CDR2 (germline): MDHEN, SYDVKM. Written as DNA, the CDR3 is TGTGCCAGCAGCCAGGGTGCTAACTATGGCTACACCTTC. Translated, it gives CASSQGANYGYTF.

This clone was seen a handful of times. The genes are TRBV7-2 and TRBJ1-5, with D possibly being TRBD1 (6 bases). Trimming left V 2 bases short and J 7 bases short, with 15 bases between. The CDR3 spans 15 residues. Germline-derived CDR1 and CDR2 are SGHTA and FQGNSA. The CDR3 sequence is CASSLSGGHRQPQHF. The CDR3 nucleotides read TGTGCCAGCAGCTTATCGGGGGGGCACCGGCAGCCCCAGCATTTT.

The genes are TRBV30 and TRBJ1-5; D is unclear. This CDR3 has 13 amino acids. Trimming cost V 3 bases and J 0 bases, with 6 bases left between them. The germline gives CDR1 GTSNPN, CDR2 SVGIG (reference sequence). The CDR3 DNA reads TGTGCCTGGAGCCCGTCTAGCAATCAGCCCCAGCATTTT. Protein: CAWSPSSNQPQHF.

The rearrangement uses TRBV4-1 and TRBJ1-1, with 8 bases aligning to TRBD1. The CDR3 has 18 amino acids. J gave up 4 bases and V 0 bases, and 13 bases lay outside the gene matches. Looked up from germline, CDR1 is MGHRA and CDR2 is YSYEKL. The CDR3 DNA follows: TGCGCCAGCAGCCAAGAAGCAACAGGGGGGTTTTATGGCACTGAAGCTTTCTTT. This codes for CASSQEATGGFYGTEAFF.

The chain recombines TRBV5-1 with TRBJ2-2; 8 bases line up with TRBD2. The J segment lost 4 bases and the V segment lost 1 base, leaving 6 bases of the junction unmatched. This CDR3 is 16 amino acids long. CDR1 and CDR2 (germline): SGHRS, YFSETQ. CDR3 sequence reads: CASSLNGGAGTGELFF. The CDR3 DNA follows: TGCGCCAGCAGCTTGAACGGGGGGGCTGGCACCGGGGAGCTGTTTTTT.

The chain is built from TRBV27 and TRBJ1-5, with TRBD1 matching over 7 bases. Looked up from germline, CDR1 is MNHEY and CDR2 is SMNVEV (reference sequence). Losses at the gene ends were 6 bases for V and 0 bases for J; bases not matched to a gene: 5. The CDR3 has 15 amino acids. The CDR3 here is CASSAGQFSNQPQHF. CDR3 nucleotides: TGTGCCAGCAGCGCGGGACAGTTTAGCAATCAGCCCCAGCATTTT.

The V and J genes are TRBV3-1 (or the pseudogene TRBV3-2) and TRBJ2-2, with 10 nucleotides matching TRBD2. Germline V lookup: CDR1 LGHDT, CDR2 YNNKEL (reference sequence). This CDR3 comprises 16 residues. The trim removed 2 bases at V and 5 bases at J, leaving 5 bases unmatched. The CDR3 nucleotides are TGTGCCAGCAGCCAACAACCGGGACTAGCGACCGGGGAGCTGTTTTTT. Translating it yields CASSQQPGLATGELFF.

The J gene is TRBJ2-5, the V gene TRBV27; 11 bases agree with TRBD1. The CDR3 contains 15 residues. Germline-derived CDR1 and CDR2 are MNHEY and SMNVEV (reference sequence). V was pared by 4 bases and J by 4 bases, with 5 bases of the junction left unmatched. CDR3 DNA sequence: TGTGCCAGCAGTTCGGGACAGGGGGGGCGAGAGACCCAGTACTTC. Amino acids: CASSSGQGGRETQYF.

The chain has TRBV5-1 and TRBJ1-1; tentatively, D is TRBD1 (5 bases). Trimming removed 3 bases at V and 4 bases at J, with 16 bases between. The CDR3 has 15 amino acids. CDR1 and CDR2 from the germline V gene are SGHRS and YFSETQ. For the CDR3, the DNA is TGCGCCAGCAGCTGGGGGGAGGGCTGGGTCACTGAAGCTTTCTTT. Its protein product is CASSWGEGWVTEAFF.

The chain has TRBV28 and TRBJ2-1, with unresolved D. Germline V CDR1 and CDR2: MDHEN, SYDVKM. The CDR3 is 14 residues long. Trimming left V 4 bases short and J 3 bases short, with 10 bases between. The CDR3: CASSSREVYNEQFF. The CDR3 bases are TGTGCCAGCAGTTCCCGAGAGGTCTACAATGAGCAGTTCTTC.

The chain carries TRBV29-1 and TRBJ2-5; 11 bases match TRBD2. Germline V gene data show CDR1 as SQVTM and CDR2 as ANQGSEA. V shed 3 bases, J shed 5 bases, and the junction held 5 bases outside the gene matches. The CDR3 sequence is 14 residues long. In DNA, the CDR3 is TGCAGCGTTGAGCCGACTAGCGGGGTGGAGACCCAGTACTTC. Protein sequence: CSVEPTSGVETQYF.

The genes are TRBV27 and TRBJ2-5, with a possible D match to TRBD1 (5 bases). This CDR3 contains 13 residues. Trimming cost V 5 bases and J 5 bases, with 12 bases left between them. Germline CDR1 reads MNHEY; CDR2 reads SMNVEV (reference sequence). CDR3 DNA: TGTGCCAGCAGTGAGACAGTCGGGGAGACCCAGTACTTC. Amino acids: CASSETVGETQYF.

The CDR3 here is CASSEAPSRVPEQYF. The CDR3, as DNA: TGTGCCAGCAGTGAAGCCCCATCCAGGGTCCCGGAGCAGTACTTC. The chain joins TRBV6-1 to TRBJ2-7; D possibly corresponds to TRBD1 (5 bases). Germline V lookup: CDR1 MNHNS, CDR2 SASEGT. CDR3 length: 15 amino acids. V lost 0 bases, J lost 7 bases, and 16 bases lay in between.

This sequence joins TRBV4-1 and TRBJ1-4, with TRBD1 identical over 7 bases. Trimming removed 0 bases from V and 5 bases from J; junction bases left unmatched: 6. CDR3 size: 16 residues. The germline V gene encodes CDR1 MGHRA and CDR2 YSYEKL. This chain's CDR3 is CASSQDRDSYNEKLFF. As DNA, the CDR3 is TGCGCCAGCAGCCAAGATCGGGACAGCTACAATGAAAAACTGTTTTTT.

V and J are TRBV19 and TRBJ2-2; 11 bases fit TRBD2. CDR3 length: 17 amino acids. CDR1 LNHDA and CDR2 SQIVND come from the germline V gene (reference sequence). V was clipped by 6 bases and J by 0 bases; unmatched bases: 6. CDR3 DNA: TGTGCCAGTAGGAGGTTTAGCGGGGGGGCGAACACCGGGGAGCTGTTTTTT. This encodes CASRRFSGGANTGELFF.

The chain has TRBV6-5 and TRBJ1-1; 8 bases are a match to TRBD1. This CDR3 spans 15 amino acids. The V gene end was trimmed by 5 bases and the J gene end by 0 bases; junction bases not matched to a gene: 5. Germline V gives CDR1 MNHEY, CDR2 SVGAGI. In DNA form, the CDR3 reads TGTGCCAGCAGTCCCGGGGGACAGGTGAACACTGAAGCTTTCTTT. It encodes CASSPGGQVNTEAFF.

The chain joins TRBV7-2 to TRBJ1-1, with D perhaps matching TRBD1 (6 bases). Germline V gene lookup returns CDR1 SGHTA and CDR2 FQGNSA. Trimming took 4 bases from V and 6 from J, leaving 15 bases between them. This CDR3 has 14 residues. Here the CDR3 DNA reads TGTGCCAGCAGCTCTAGCACAGGGTACGCTGAAGCTTTCTTT. Protein sequence: CASSSSTGYAEAFF. Looking up the rest from reference TRBV7-2 and TRBJ1-1 gives the full variable domain: GAGVSQSPSNKVTEKGKDVELRCDPISGHTALYWYRQSLGQGLEFLIYFQGNSAPDKSGLPSDRFSAERTGGSVSTLTIQRTQQEDSAVYLCASSSSTGYAEAFFGQGTRLTVV.

V usage is TRBV5-4 and J usage is TRBJ1-2; D gene uncertain. The CDR3 extends over 13 amino acids. Germline V gene sequence: CDR1 SGHNT, CDR2 YYREEE (reference sequence). V was shortened by 0 bases and J by 0 bases, with 3 bases between the two germline ends. The CDR3 DNA sequence: TGTGCCAGCAGCTTGGAAGCTAACTATGGCTACACCTTC. It codes for CASSLEANYGYTF.

This rearrangement joins TRBV15 to TRBJ1-5; D is unclear. Germline V gene sequence: CDR1 LNHNV, CDR2 YYDKDF (reference sequence). This CDR3 has 15 residues. The V end was cut by 0 bases, the J end by 4 bases, with 10 bases between. CDR3 bases: TGTGCCACCAGCAGAGATTGGGGATTAAATCAGCCCCAGCATTTT. Its protein product is CATSRDWGLNQPQHF.

J is TRBJ1-2 and V is TRBV29-1, with 11 bases fitting TRBD1. The CDR3 extends over 11 amino acids. CDR1 and CDR2 from the germline V gene are SQVTM and ANQGSEA. The junction had 5 bases not matched to a gene; V was cut back by 7 bases and J by 10 bases. The CDR3 reads CSGGTGGVYTF. CDR3 nucleotide sequence: TGCAGCGGGGGGACAGGGGGGGTCTACACCTTC.

The V call is TRBV10-3, the J call TRBJ2-5; TRBD1 might be the D (5 bases). Trimming took off 2 bases at V and 2 bases at J, with 9 bases between the two ends. The germline V gene has CDR1 ENHRY and CDR2 SYGVKD. This CDR3 spans 14 amino acids. CDR3 region: CAISEGALQETQYF. For the CDR3, the DNA is TGTGCCATCAGTGAGGGGGCCCTACAAGAGACCCAGTACTTC.

The rearrangement uses TRBV4-2 and TRBJ1-4; 8 bases are a match to TRBD1. Germline CDR1 reads LGHNA; CDR2 reads YNFKEQ. The V and J ends lost 6 bases and 4 bases, in that order; junction bases with no gene match: 10. The CDR3 is 16 residues long. CDR3 loop: CASRHSGQGNNEKLFF. In DNA, the CDR3 is TGTGCCAGCAGACATTCCGGACAGGGCAATAATGAAAAACTGTTTTTT.

The V and J genes are TRBV3-1 (or the pseudogene TRBV3-2) and TRBJ2-1, with unresolved D. Germline V lookup: CDR1 LGHDT, CDR2 YNNKEL (reference sequence). CDR3 length: 14 amino acids. Trimming shortened V by 4 bases and J by 4 bases, and 11 bases separated the two germline ends. The CDR3 nucleotides read TGTGCCAGCAGCCGGGTTTCGTCGTACAATGAGCAGTTCTTC. This sequence encodes CASSRVSSYNEQFF.

The chain combines TRBV30 with TRBJ1-2; the D is unclear. The CDR3 contains 14 residues. The V gene lost 1 base and the J gene lost 2 bases, with 11 bases spanning the gap. Germline CDR1 and CDR2: GTSNPN and SVGIG (reference sequence). This CDR3 is CAWSEIQTNYGYTF. DNA of the CDR3: TGTGCCTGGAGTGAGATCCAGACAAACTATGGCTACACCTTC.

The rearrangement joins TRBV9 to TRBJ2-3, with a tentative D call TRBD2 (7 bases). This CDR3 contains 16 residues. Germline V gives CDR1 SGDLS, CDR2 YYNGEE. V lost 0 bases and J 5 bases, leaving 16 bases between the germline ends. The CDR3 bases are TGTGCCAGCAGCGTAGCACGGGGGGCCGGATTAGATACGCAGTATTTT. This encodes CASSVARGAGLDTQYF.

The chain is built from TRBV15 and TRBJ1-1; 7 bases agree with TRBD1. This CDR3 contains 14 residues. V gave up 7 bases and J gave up 1 base; unmatched junction bases: 6. Germline V gene lookup returns CDR1 LNHNV and CDR2 YYDKDF (reference sequence). In nucleotides, the CDR3 is TGTGCCACCAATACAGGGGCAAGGAACACTGAAGCTTTCTTT. It codes for CATNTGARNTEAFF.

This clone was counted between two and nine times. Other DNA sequences of this sample code for an identical CDR3. J is TRBJ1-5 and V is TRBV12-3 or TRBV12-4; D uncertain. This CDR3 region has 12 residues. V was cut by 5 bases and J by 7 bases, with 9 bases left in between. CDR3 protein: CASSPPLQPQHF. The CDR3 DNA reads as TGTGCCAGCAGTCCCCCCCTCCAGCCCCAGCATTTT.

V gene TRBV7-9 combines with J gene TRBJ2-1; 12 bases map to TRBD2. Germline CDR1 is SEHNR and CDR2 is FQNEAQ (reference sequence). CDR3 length: 17 amino acids. Losses at the gene ends were 5 bases for V and 5 bases for J; bases not matched to a gene: 10. CDR3 protein: CASSERLAGDRNNEQFF. CDR3 bases: TGTGCCAGCAGCGAAAGACTAGCGGGAGATCGGAACAATGAGCAGTTCTTC.

This chain uses TRBV30 with TRBJ1-4; D not resolved. The V gene's germline CDR1 is GTSNPN and CDR2 SVGIG (reference sequence). The CDR3 extends over 14 amino acids. Trimming stripped 2 bases from V and 6 bases from J, with 13 bases between. The CDR3, as DNA: TGTGCCTGGAGTCGGGCCCTCGGGCATGAAAAACTGTTTTTT. Protein: CAWSRALGHEKLFF.